Here is one TCR beta chain with its context. What it recognizes is unknown. This specimen belongs to a study of neoadjuvant anti-PD-1 for oral cavity cancer. Patients were newly diagnosed with stage II-IVA oral cavity squamous cell carcinoma without prior systemic or radiation treatment. The data were produced by immunoSEQ multiplex PCR, yet TCRdb's version contains in-frame clones alone and is incomplete. This sample has roughly 60,000 clones, with around 80% found just once. Regarding the study as a whole: Only a few patients per response group were TCR-analyzed; validation needed. Higher pretreatment Treg/Th17 ratios tracked higher pretreatment blood clonality.

The sequenced sample was PBMCs, obtained before nivolumab (anti-PD-1) treatment. The TCR originated in a person aged 35-79 years with oral cavity squamous cell carcinoma.

CDR3 loop: CASSFYRTGGEQYF. CDR3 nucleotides: TGCGCCAGCAGCTTTTACAGGACAGGGGGGGAGCAGTACTTC. V is TRBV5-1 and J is TRBJ2-7; 10 nucleotides agree with TRBD1. V trimming: 2 bases; J trimming: 7 bases; junction bases outside the gene matches: 6. Germline CDR1 and CDR2: SGHRS and YFSETQ. This CDR3 has 14 residues. Full variable domain (remainder filled in from reference TRBV5-1 and TRBJ2-7): KAGVTQTPRYLIKTRGQQVTLSCSPISGHRSVSWYQQTPGQGLQFLFEYFSETQRNKGNFPGRFSGRQFSNSRSEMNVSTLELGDSALYLCASSFYRTGGEQYFGPGTRLTVT.